The source of this T cell receptor beta chain is a study of CD8 T cells in Susac syndrome. Broader study findings: The study's TCR sequencing and HLA analysis drew on a certain number of individuals. That number was acknowledged as relatively small. Clonal expansion was not observed in the Susac syndrome CD4+ T cell repertoires.

Details on this clonotype: Antigen unknown.

CD8+ and CD4+ blood T cells underwent TCR beta sequencing. Germline V gene data show CDR1 as KGHSH and CDR2 as LQKENI. Losses at the gene ends were 3 bases for V and 3 bases for J; bases not matched to a gene: 7. The CDR3 sequence is 15 residues long. Reverse transcription of about 0.45 to 1 ug RNA was carried out with random hexamers. With immunoSEQ multiplex PCR, TCR beta CDR3 was amplified across 54 Vbeta and 13 Jbeta. TCRdb redid the calling of the immunoSEQ multiplex PCR reads with MiXCR, one entry per CDR3 protein. The table lists some 96,000 distinct CDR3 sequences, around 94% of them singletons.

The sample comprised CD4+ T cells from PBMCs. The J gene is TRBJ1-2, the V gene TRBV18; the match to TRBD1 covers 7 bases. The source is a human donor with Susac syndrome. The CDR3 sequence is CASSPNSGTDYGYTF. The CDR3 bases are TGTGCCAGCTCACCGAATTCTGGGACAGACTATGGCTACACCTTC.